The 17 T cell receptor beta chains below were found in one sample sequenced in a study of CD4 T cells in relation to SARS-CoV-2 and coronaviruses. These receptors' targets are unknown. Before the COVID-19 pandemic, during about 2010-2018, CD4+ T cells were taken from unexposed donors. The cells were cultured for around ten days before CD4+ T cells were isolated. TCRdb's copy holds only in-frame clones and misses some; the assay was immunoSEQ multiplex PCR. The sample contains around 20,000 clones, around three quarters of which appear only once. Sequenced: CD4+ T cells from PBMCs, cultured in vitro. These receptors were collected from a human donor in good health.

For the CDR3, the DNA is TGTGCCAGCAGTGAAGGGGGACAGGGGAGGGACAATGAGCAGTTCTTC. It translates to CASSEGGQGRDNEQFF. The genes are TRBV2 and TRBJ2-1, with 10 bases matching TRBD1. The J segment lost 5 bases and the V segment lost 1 base, leaving 5 bases of the junction unmatched. The CDR3 sequence is 16 residues long. Germline values: CDR1 SNHLY, CDR2 FYNNEI.

This rearrangement joins TRBV10-3 to TRBJ2-6; the D gene is possibly TRBD1 (6 bases). Trimming stripped 3 bases from V and 5 bases from J, with 17 bases between. The CDR3 extends over 17 amino acids. Germline V gives CDR1 ENHRY, CDR2 SYGVKD. The CDR3 reads CAISESTGSGWANVLTF. The CDR3 DNA follows: TGTGCCATCAGTGAATCGACAGGCTCTGGCTGGGCCAACGTCCTGACTTTC.

The table lists this clone with a few counts. The chain recombines TRBV4-1 with TRBJ1-3, with 7 bases fitting TRBD1. V lost 3 bases, J lost 3 bases, and 5 bases stayed unmatched. In germline, CDR1 is MGHRA, CDR2 YSYEKL. The CDR3 totals 15 residues. Here the CDR3 reads CASSHNRGGGNTIYF. The CDR3, as DNA: TGCGCCAGCAGCCACAACAGGGGAGGTGGAAACACCATATATTTT.

This clone has only a few counts. DNA for the CDR3: TGTGCCAGCCCATGGACTAGCGGGAAAAACATTCAGTACTTC. Its protein product is CASPWTSGKNIQYF. The chain combines TRBV27 with TRBJ2-4, with TRBD2 matching over 11 bases. The CDR3 runs to 14 residues. Germline lookup yields CDR1 MNHEY and CDR2 SMNVEV (reference sequence). V dropped 8 bases and J dropped 4; count of bases not matched to a gene: 4.

This chain connects TRBV4-1 to TRBJ2-5; 12 nucleotides align to TRBD2. The CDR3 spans 17 residues. V shed 4 bases and J 1 base; nucleotides not matched to a gene: 7. Germline CDR1 reads MGHRA; CDR2 reads YSYEKL. The CDR3 protein is CASSPLTSGRIQETQYF. The CDR3 region has the DNA TGCGCCAGCAGCCCATTGACTAGCGGGAGAATCCAAGAGACCCAGTACTTC.

This chain links TRBV6-6 with TRBJ2-7, with 7 bases lining up with TRBD1. V lost 4 bases and J lost 9; bases outside the gene matches: 6. CDR3 length: 12 amino acids. Germline CDR1 is MNHNY and CDR2 is SVGAGI (reference sequence). CDR3 sequence: CASSFRGGPQYF. The CDR3 nucleotides are TGTGCCAGCAGTTTCCGAGGGGGCCCGCAGTACTTC.

The chain uses TRBV10-1 and TRBJ1-2; tentatively, D is TRBD1 (5 bases). The CDR3 consists of 15 residues. Germline V CDR1 and CDR2: WNHNN, SYGVQD (reference sequence). V lost 2 bases, J lost 8 bases, and 18 bases lay in between. CDR3 amino acids: CASSETLDSWEGYTF. CDR3 nucleotides: TGCGCCAGCAGTGAGACCCTCGACAGTTGGGAGGGCTACACCTTC.

The V call is TRBV5-4, the J call TRBJ1-5; no clear D. CDR1 SGHNT and CDR2 YYREEE come from the germline V gene (reference sequence). The CDR3 sequence is 15 residues long. CDR3 nucleotide sequence: TGTGCTGACGAGGTGACACAGTATAGCAATCAGCCCCAGCATTTT. Amino acids: CADEVTQYSNQPQHF.

The V call is TRBV7-3, the J call TRBJ2-3; D is ambiguous. This CDR3 has 13 amino acids. Looked up from germline, CDR1 is SGHTA and CDR2 is FQGTGA. The ends were cut back, 8 bases at V and 1 base at J, with 10 bases in the middle. Here the CDR3 reads CASSRDGTDTQYF. In DNA, the CDR3 is TGTGCCAGCTCACGTGATGGCACAGATACGCAGTATTTT.

The gene calls are TRBV3-1 (or the pseudogene TRBV3-2) and TRBJ2-5; a weak D match, TRBD1 (6 bases). The CDR3 covers 18 residues. Germline V lookup: CDR1 LGHDT, CDR2 YNNKEL (reference sequence). Trimming pared 4 bases from V and 7 bases from J, leaving 28 bases between. As DNA, the CDR3 is TGTGCCAGCAGCCCCCAAAGGTCCGGCCGACAGGACCGAGGGACCCAGTACTTC. It encodes CASSPQRSGRQDRGTQYF.

The DNA of the CDR3 is TGCAGCGTTGCGAACAGGGGGGCAACCTACGAGCAGTACTTC. Residues: CSVANRGATYEQYF. This chain joins TRBV29-1 and TRBJ2-7, with TRBD1 matching over 8 bases. The germline V gene has CDR1 SQVTM and CDR2 ANQGSEA. Trimming removed 4 bases from V and 2 bases from J; junction bases left unmatched: 7. The CDR3 is 14 amino acids.

This rearrangement joins TRBV11-2 to TRBJ1-1, with 7 bases aligning to TRBD1. CDR1 and CDR2 (germline): SGHAT, FQNNGV. The CDR3 runs to 14 residues. V was pared by 8 bases and J by 0 bases, with 6 bases of the junction left unmatched. The DNA of the CDR3 is TGTGCCAGCCATACACAGGGGATGAACACTGAAGCTTTCTTT. Translating gives CASHTQGMNTEAFF.

V gene TRBV18 combines with J gene TRBJ1-1; 9 positions match TRBD1. This CDR3 comprises 14 residues. Germline CDR1 reads KGHSH; CDR2 reads LQKENI. V trimming: 4 bases; J trimming: 5 bases; junction bases outside the gene matches: 5. Written as DNA, the CDR3 is TGTGCCAGCTCACGGGACAGGGTGAGGACTGAAGCTTTCTTT. Translating it yields CASSRDRVRTEAFF. The variable domain in full, with the rest retrieved from reference TRBV18 and TRBJ1-1, is NAGVMQNPRHLVRRRGQEARLRCSPMKGHSHVYWYRQLPEEGLKFMVYLQKENIIDESGMPKERFSAEFPKEGPSILRIQQVVRGDSAAYFCASSRDRVRTEAFFGQGTRLTVV.

A single count supports this clone. V is TRBV12-5 and J is TRBJ2-5, with TRBD1 matching 8 bases. The J segment lost 5 bases and the V segment lost 6 bases, leaving 11 bases of the junction unmatched. Germline-derived CDR1 and CDR2 are LGHNT and FRNRAP. CDR3 size: 15 residues. CDR3 sequence: CASGPDREYLETQYF. CDR3 sequence (DNA): TGTGCTAGTGGCCCGGACAGGGAATACCTGGAGACCCAGTACTTC.

The gene calls are TRBV7-3 and TRBJ2-2; D remains ambiguous. CDR3 length: 15 amino acids. V lost 5 bases and J 0 bases, leaving 10 bases between the germline ends. Germline V gives CDR1 SGHTA, CDR2 FQGTGA. This CDR3 reads CASSPRTTNTGELFF. The CDR3 DNA follows: TGTGCCAGCAGCCCCCGCACAACGAACACCGGGGAGCTGTTTTTT.

The chain carries TRBV6-5 and TRBJ2-7, with D uncertain. Germline V CDR1 and CDR2: MNHEY, SVGAGI. V was clipped by 6 bases and J by 1 base, with 10 bases between them. This CDR3 comprises 13 residues. The CDR3 bases are TGTGCCAGCAGAGGAGATCTATCCTACGAGCAGTACTTC. Its protein product is CASRGDLSYEQYF.

The CDR3 sequence: CASSPPGLAGETQYF. The CDR3 DNA reads as TGTGCCAGCTCACCACCGGGACTAGCGGGAGAGACCCAGTACTTC. The V gene is TRBV18, the J gene TRBJ2-5, with TRBD2 identical over 12 bases. V dropped 0 bases and J dropped 4; count of bases not matched to a gene: 0. Germline V gene data show CDR1 as KGHSH and CDR2 as LQKENI. The CDR3 consists of 15 residues.